This T cell receptor (beta chain) came from a study of cytomegalovirus exposure and HLA in healthy donors. Study-level points and caveats: A reported reduction in N-insertions relative to the roughly 640-donor mean was seen in an Asian-associated ancestry cluster in a later analysis.

The CDR3 has 18 residues. Trimming took off 4 bases at V and 2 bases at J, with 18 bases between the two ends. The germline CDR1 and CDR2 sequences are SGHTA and FQGTGA. Concerning this clone: The target antigen is unknown.

60 Vbeta and 13 Jbeta primers were used in PCR. Assay: immunoSEQ multiplex PCR; the TCRdb copy retains only in-frame clones and omits some. This repertoire shows about 150,000 clones, under 90% found once; its top ten account for about 2.6%. Sequencing was carried out using PBMCs. The TCR comes from a boy aged 2 to 9 in good health and CMV-seronegative. The chain uses TRBV7-3 and TRBJ2-6; no reliable D call. The CDR3 here is CASSSPARVAAGANVLTF. In nucleotides, the CDR3 is TGTGCCAGCAGCTCCCCGGCTCGGGTAGCTGCTGGGGCCAACGTCCTGACTTTC.